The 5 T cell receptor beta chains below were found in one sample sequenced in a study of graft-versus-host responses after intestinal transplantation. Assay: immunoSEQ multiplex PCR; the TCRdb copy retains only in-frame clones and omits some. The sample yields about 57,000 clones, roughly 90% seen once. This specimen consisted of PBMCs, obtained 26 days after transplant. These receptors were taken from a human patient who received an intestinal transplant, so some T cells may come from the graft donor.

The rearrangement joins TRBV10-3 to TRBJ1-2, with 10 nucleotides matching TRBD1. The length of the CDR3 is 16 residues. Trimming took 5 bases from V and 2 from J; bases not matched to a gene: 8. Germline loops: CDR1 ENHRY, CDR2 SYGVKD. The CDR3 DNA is TGTGCCATCAGTTCGACAGGGGGCTCCGCCAACTATGGCTACACCTTC. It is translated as CAISSTGGSANYGYTF.

The CDR3 bases are TGTGCCAGCAGTTATTCAGGGGCGCGCGATGGCTACACCTTC. It specifies CASSYSGARDGYTF. V and J are TRBV27 and TRBJ1-2; weak D call: TRBD1 (6 bases). The V gene lost 4 bases and the J gene lost 6 bases, with 15 bases spanning the gap. The CDR3 extends over 14 amino acids. Germline-derived CDR1 and CDR2 are MNHEY and SMNVEV (reference sequence).

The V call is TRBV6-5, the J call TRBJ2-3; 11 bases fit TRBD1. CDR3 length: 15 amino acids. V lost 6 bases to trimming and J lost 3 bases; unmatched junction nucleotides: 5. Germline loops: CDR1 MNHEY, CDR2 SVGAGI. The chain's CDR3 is CASRSRDRGTDTQYF. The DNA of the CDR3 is TGTGCCAGCAGGAGTCGGGACAGGGGGACAGATACGCAGTATTTT.

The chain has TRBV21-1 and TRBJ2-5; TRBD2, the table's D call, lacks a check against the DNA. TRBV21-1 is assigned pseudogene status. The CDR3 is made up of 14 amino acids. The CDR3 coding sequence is TGTGCCAGTACTCTAGCTTCACCACAAGAGACCCAGTACTTC. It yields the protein CASTLASPQETQYF.

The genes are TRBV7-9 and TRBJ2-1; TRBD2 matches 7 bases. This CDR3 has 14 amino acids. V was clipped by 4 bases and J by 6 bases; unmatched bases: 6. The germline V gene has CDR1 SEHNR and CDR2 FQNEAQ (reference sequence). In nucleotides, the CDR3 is TGTGCCAGCAGCTCCATTTCTAGCGGCAATGAGCAGTTCTTC. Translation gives CASSSISSGNEQFF.